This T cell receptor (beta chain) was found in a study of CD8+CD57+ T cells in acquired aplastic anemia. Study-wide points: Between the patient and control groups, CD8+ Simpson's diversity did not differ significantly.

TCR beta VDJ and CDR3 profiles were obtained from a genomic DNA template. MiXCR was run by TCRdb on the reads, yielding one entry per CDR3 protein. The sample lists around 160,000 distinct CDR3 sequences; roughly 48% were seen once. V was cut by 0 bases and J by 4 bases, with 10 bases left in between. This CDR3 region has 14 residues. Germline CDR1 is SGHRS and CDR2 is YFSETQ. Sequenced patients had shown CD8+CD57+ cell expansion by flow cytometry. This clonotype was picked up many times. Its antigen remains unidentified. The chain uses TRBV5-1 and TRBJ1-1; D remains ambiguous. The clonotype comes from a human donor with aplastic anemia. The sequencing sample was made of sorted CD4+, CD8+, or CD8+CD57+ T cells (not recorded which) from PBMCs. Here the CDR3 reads CASSLGAASTEAFF. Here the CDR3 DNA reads TGCGCCAGCAGCTTGGGGGCTGCCTCCACTGAAGCTTTCTTT. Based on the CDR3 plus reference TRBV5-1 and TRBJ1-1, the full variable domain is KAGVTQTPRYLIKTRGQQVTLSCSPISGHRSVSWYQQTPGQGLQFLFEYFSETQRNKGNFPGRFSGRQFSNSRSEMNVSTLELGDSALYLCASSLGAASTEAFFGQGTRLTVV.